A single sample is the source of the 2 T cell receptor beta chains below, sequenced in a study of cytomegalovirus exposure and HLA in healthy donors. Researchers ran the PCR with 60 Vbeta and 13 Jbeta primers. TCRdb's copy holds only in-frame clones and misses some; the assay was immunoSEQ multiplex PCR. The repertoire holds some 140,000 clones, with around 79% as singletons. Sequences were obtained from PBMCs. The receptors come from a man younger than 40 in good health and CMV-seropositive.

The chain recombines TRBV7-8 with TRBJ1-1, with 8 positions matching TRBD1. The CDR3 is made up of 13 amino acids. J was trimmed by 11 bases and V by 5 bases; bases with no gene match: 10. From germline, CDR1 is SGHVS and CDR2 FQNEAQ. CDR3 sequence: CASSAKQGEKAFF. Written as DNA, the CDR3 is TGTGCCAGCAGCGCGAAACAGGGGGAGAAGGCTTTCTTT.

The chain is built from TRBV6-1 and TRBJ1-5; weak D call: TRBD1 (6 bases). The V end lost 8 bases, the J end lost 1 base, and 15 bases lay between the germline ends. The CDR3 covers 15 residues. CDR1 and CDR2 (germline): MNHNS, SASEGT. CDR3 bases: TGTGCCAGCCGTCTACAGGGTTCGAGCAATCAGCCCCAGCATTTT. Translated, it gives CASRLQGSSNQPQHF.